The 7 T cell receptor beta chains below were found in one sample sequenced in a study of T cells in Graves' hyperthyroidism and ophthalmopathy (dated by TCRdb to between 2018 and 2021). Receptor amplification or capture employed multiplex PCR. The instrument was an Illumina HiSeq 2000. The TCR beta CDR3 regions were amplified from the RNA transcripts. A first-round RT-PCR of the TCR CDR3 used the HTBI primer set with the Qiagen OneStep RT-PCR kit. The raw public data were reprocessed by TCRdb itself: fastp quality trimming at Q25, MiXCR clonotype calling, in-frame beta chains only. One record per CDR3 amino acid sequence lists the most common genes and DNA. The sample yields around 350,000 distinct CDR3 sequences; 12% to 15% were counted once. Approximately 19% of the sample rests with the top ten. The source material was blood. The receptors come from a woman aged 60-75 years with Graves' ophthalmopathy.

This clonotype was counted at least ten times. This chain joins TRBV4-1 and TRBJ2-2; 11 nucleotides line up with TRBD2. CDR1 MGHRA and CDR2 YSYEKL come from the germline V gene. Germline trimming cut 1 base from V and 2 bases from J; bases unmatched to any gene: 0. This CDR3 spans 16 amino acids. The CDR3 nucleotides are TGCGCCAGCAGCCAAGGACTAGCGGGAAACACCGGGGAGCTGTTTTTT. Its translation is CASSQGLAGNTGELFF.

This chain joins TRBV7-9 and TRBJ2-3; TRBD2 matches 7 bases. The V gene's germline CDR1 is SEHNR and CDR2 FQNEAQ (reference sequence). J gave up 5 bases and V 1 base, and 6 bases lay outside the gene matches. The CDR3 extends over 15 amino acids. CDR3 nucleotides: TGTGCCAGCAGCTTAGATGGGACTATAAGAGATACGCAGTATTTT. Protein sequence: CASSLDGTIRDTQYF.

This clonotype has at least ten counts. The chain uses TRBV11-3 and TRBJ1-1; no definite D call. CDR1 SGHNT and CDR2 YENEEA come from the germline V gene. The CDR3 is made up of 13 amino acids. V lost 3 bases, J lost 2 bases, and 7 bases lay in between. CDR3 nucleotide sequence: TGTGCCAGCAGCTTGGGGATTAACACTGAAGCTTTCTTT. Its protein is CASSLGINTEAFF.

The CDR3 coding sequence is TGTGCCAGCTCACCGATGGTCGGGAACCAAGAGACCCAGTACTTC. It codes for CASSPMVGNQETQYF. This chain connects TRBV18 to TRBJ2-5; D might be TRBD2 (5 bases). The CDR3 extends over 15 amino acids. Germline V gene sequence: CDR1 KGHSH, CDR2 LQKENI. V was pared by 3 bases and J by 0 bases, with 11 bases between.

This clonotype has ten or more counts. The chain is built from TRBV29-1 and TRBJ2-6; D is undetermined. Trimming removed 4 bases at V and 2 bases at J, with 9 bases between. Germline-derived CDR1 and CDR2 are SQVTM and ANQGSEA. This CDR3 has 14 residues. CDR3 loop: CSVGGIAGANVLTF. The DNA of the CDR3 is TGCAGCGTTGGGGGAATCGCTGGGGCCAACGTCCTGACTTTC.

This clonotype showed up many times. This rearrangement joins TRBV7-9 to TRBJ2-1; the match to TRBD1 covers 7 bases. CDR1 and CDR2 from the germline V gene are SEHNR and FQNEAQ (reference sequence). J lost 7 bases, V lost 2 bases, and 14 bases had no gene match. The CDR3 extends over 17 amino acids. The CDR3 region has the DNA TGTGCCAGCAGCTTAAACCCAGCTCTTAGGGGGCATAATGAGCAGTTCTTC. Protein: CASSLNPALRGHNEQFF.

There are a few counts of this clonotype. The chain joins TRBV7-9 to TRBJ2-2; TRBD2 matches at 8 bases. The length of the CDR3 is 15 residues. CDR1 is SEHNR, CDR2 FQNEAQ, per germline (reference sequence). V lost 5 bases and J lost 7; bases outside the gene matches: 9. CDR3 bases: TGTGCCAGCAGCCAAGGGACTAGTTGGGTCGGGGAGCTGTTTTTT. Translating it yields CASSQGTSWVGELFF. Drawing the rest from reference TRBV7-9 and TRBJ2-2, the complete variable domain is DTGVSQNPRHKITKRGQNVTFRCDPISEHNRLYWYRQTLGQGPEFLTYFQNEAQLEKSRLLSDRFSAERPKGSFSTLEIQRTEQGDSAMYLCASSQGTSWVGELFFGEGSRLTVL.